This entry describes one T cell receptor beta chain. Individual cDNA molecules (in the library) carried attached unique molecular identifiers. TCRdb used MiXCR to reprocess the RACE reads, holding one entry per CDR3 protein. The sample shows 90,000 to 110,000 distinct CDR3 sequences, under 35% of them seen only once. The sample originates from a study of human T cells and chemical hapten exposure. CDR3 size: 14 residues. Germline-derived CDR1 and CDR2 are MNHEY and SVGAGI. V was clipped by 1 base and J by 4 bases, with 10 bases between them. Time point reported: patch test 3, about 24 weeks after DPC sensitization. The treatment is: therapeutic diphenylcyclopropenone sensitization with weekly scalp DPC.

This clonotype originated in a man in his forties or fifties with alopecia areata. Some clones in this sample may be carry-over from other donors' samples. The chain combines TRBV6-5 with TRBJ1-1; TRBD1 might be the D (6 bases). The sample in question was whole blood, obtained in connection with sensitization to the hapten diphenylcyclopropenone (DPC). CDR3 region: CASSYFRGRTEAFF. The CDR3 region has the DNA TGTGCCAGCAGTTACTTCAGGGGCCGCACTGAAGCTTTCTTT.